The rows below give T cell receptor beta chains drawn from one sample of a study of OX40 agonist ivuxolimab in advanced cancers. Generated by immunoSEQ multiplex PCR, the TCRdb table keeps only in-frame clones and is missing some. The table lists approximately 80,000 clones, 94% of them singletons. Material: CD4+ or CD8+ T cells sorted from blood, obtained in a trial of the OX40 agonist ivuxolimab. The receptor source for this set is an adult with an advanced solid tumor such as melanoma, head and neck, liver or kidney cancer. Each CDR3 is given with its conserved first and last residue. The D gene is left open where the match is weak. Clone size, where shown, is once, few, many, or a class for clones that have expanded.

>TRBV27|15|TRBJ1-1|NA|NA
TGTGCCAGCAGTTTATGGAACGGGGGCAACACTGAAGCTTTCTTT
CASSLWNGGNTEAFF
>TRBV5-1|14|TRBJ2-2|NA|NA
TGCGCCAGCAGCTCGGGACAGAACACCGGGGAGCTGTTTTTT
CASSSGQNTGELFF
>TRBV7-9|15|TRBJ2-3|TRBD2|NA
TGTGCCAGCAGCGGGCTAGCGGGGGGGCTAGATACGCAGTATTTT
CASSGLAGGLDTQYF
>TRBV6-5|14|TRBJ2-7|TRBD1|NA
TGTGCCAGCAGTTCGGGACAGGGGGCCACCGAGCAGTACTTC
CASSSGQGATEQYF
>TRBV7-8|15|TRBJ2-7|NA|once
TGTGCCAGCAGCTCCCGGGACACGAGCTCCTACGAGCAGTACTTC
CASSSRDTSSYEQYF
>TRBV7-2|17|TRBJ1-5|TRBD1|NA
TGTGCCAGCAGCCTAGGGACAGGGGATGGAGGCAATCAGCCCCAGCATTTT
CASSLGTGDGGNQPQHF
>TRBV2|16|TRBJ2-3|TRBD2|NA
TGTGCCAGCAGTGAAGGACTAGCGGGGGACTCAGATACGCAGTATTTT
CASSEGLAGDSDTQYF
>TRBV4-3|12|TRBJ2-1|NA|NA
TGCGCCAGCAGCCAGGAGGGCAATGAGCAGTTCTTC
CASSQEGNEQFF
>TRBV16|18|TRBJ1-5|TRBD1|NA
TGTGCCAGCAGCCTTTTTTCGACTGGGGACAGCGAAAATCAGCCCCAGCATTTT
CASSLFSTGDSENQPQHF
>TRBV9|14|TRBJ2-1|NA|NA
TGTGCCAGCAGCGTAGCCGGAGTTGATTATGAGCAGTTCTTC
CASSVAGVDYEQFF
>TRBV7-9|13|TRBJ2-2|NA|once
TGTGCCAGCAGCTTAGCGGACACCGGGGAGCTGTTTTTT
CASSLADTGELFF
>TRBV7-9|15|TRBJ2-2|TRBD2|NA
TGTGCCAGCAGCTTTGGGGAGGGTTTCACCGGGGAGCTGTTTTTT
CASSFGEGFTGELFF
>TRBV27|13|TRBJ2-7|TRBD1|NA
TGTGCCACCAGTCCGGGACAGGGTTACGAGCAGTACTTC
CATSPGQGYEQYF
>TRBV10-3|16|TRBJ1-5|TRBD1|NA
TGTGCCATCAGTGAGTCGTGGACAGGACTCAATCAGCCCCAGCATTTT
CAISESWTGLNQPQHF
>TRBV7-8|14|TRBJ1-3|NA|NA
TGTGCCAGCAGCGACGAAAAATCTGGAAACACCATATATTTT
CASSDEKSGNTIYF
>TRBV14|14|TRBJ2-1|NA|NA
TGTGCCAGCAGCGGTCAGGGGATCTACAATGAGCAGTTCTTC
CASSGQGIYNEQFF
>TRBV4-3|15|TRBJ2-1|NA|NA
TGCGCCAGCAGCCAAGATTACGGGGGCCCCAATGAGCAGTTCTTC
CASSQDYGGPNEQFF
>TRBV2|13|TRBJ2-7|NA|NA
TGTGCCAGCAGTGACTGGGACCGGTACGAGCAGTACTTC
CASSDWDRYEQYF
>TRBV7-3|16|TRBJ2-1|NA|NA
TGTGCCAGCAGCTTATTGGGACCAGTCTCCTACAATGAGCAGTTCTTC
CASSLLGPVSYNEQFF
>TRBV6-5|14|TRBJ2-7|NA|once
TGTGCCAGCAGTTATAAGACGGCCACCGCCGAGCAGTACTTC
CASSYKTATAEQYF
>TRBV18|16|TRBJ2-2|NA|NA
TGTGCCAGCTCACCATCCGGGGGGCCCCCCACCGGGGAGCTGTTTTTT
CASSPSGGPPTGELFF
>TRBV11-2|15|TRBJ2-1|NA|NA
TGTGCCAGCAGCCCATATGGGACACTTTACAATGAGCAGTTCTTC
CASSPYGTLYNEQFF